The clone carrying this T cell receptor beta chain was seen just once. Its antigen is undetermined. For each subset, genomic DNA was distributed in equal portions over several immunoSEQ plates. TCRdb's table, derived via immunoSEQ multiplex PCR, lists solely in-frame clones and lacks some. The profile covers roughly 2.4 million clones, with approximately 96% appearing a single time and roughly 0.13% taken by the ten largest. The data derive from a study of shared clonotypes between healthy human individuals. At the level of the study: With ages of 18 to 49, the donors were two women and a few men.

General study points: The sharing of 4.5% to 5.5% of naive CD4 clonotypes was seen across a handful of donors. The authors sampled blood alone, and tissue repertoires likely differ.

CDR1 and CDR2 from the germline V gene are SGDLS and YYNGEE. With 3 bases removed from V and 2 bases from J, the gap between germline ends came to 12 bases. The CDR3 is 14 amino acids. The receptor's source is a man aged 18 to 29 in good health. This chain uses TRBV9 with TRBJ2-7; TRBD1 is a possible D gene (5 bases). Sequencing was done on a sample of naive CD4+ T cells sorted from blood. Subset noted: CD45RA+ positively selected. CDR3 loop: CASSARDRTYEQYF. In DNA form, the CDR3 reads TGTGCCAGCAGCGCAAGAGACAGAACCTACGAGCAGTACTTC.